These 24 T cell receptor beta chains came from one sample sequenced in a study of cytomegalovirus exposure and HLA in healthy donors. The PCR contained 60 Vbeta and 13 Jbeta primers. Method: immunoSEQ multiplex PCR; TCRdb's copy keeps in-frame clones and lacks some. Of 170,000 or so clones in the sample, 86% were seen once. The sample taken for sequencing was PBMCs. The receptor source for this set is a woman under 30 in good health and CMV-seronegative.

The chain combines TRBV28 with TRBJ2-3; TRBD1 might be the D (6 bases). Trimming took off 6 bases at V and 1 base at J, with 14 bases between the two ends. The CDR3 has 15 amino acids. Per the germline V gene, CDR1 is MDHEN and CDR2 is SYDVKM. As DNA, the CDR3 is TGTGCCAGCAGACCTAGGGGGTTGGGCACAGATACGCAGTATTTT. Protein product: CASRPRGLGTDTQYF.

The V and J genes are TRBV5-1 and TRBJ2-1; 8 nucleotides align to TRBD1. V was clipped by 5 bases and J by 9 bases; unmatched bases: 7. The CDR3 extends over 13 amino acids. CDR1 SGHRS and CDR2 YFSETQ come from the germline V gene. The CDR3 sequence is CASRIDRGGEQFF. In DNA, the CDR3 is TGCGCCAGCAGAATTGACAGGGGCGGTGAGCAGTTCTTC.

The chain is built from TRBV4-1 and TRBJ1-5, with TRBD1 matching over 7 bases. The trim removed 2 bases at V and 11 bases at J, leaving 6 bases unmatched. Germline-derived CDR1 and CDR2 are MGHRA and YSYEKL. This CDR3 has 13 residues. The DNA of the CDR3 is TGCGCCAGCAGCCAAAAGACAGGGCCTGCCCAGCATTTT. Amino acid sequence: CASSQKTGPAQHF.

The chain recombines TRBV20-1 with TRBJ2-5; D is perhaps TRBD2 (6 bases). Trimming pared 7 bases from V and 7 bases from J, leaving 13 bases between. The CDR3 is made up of 11 amino acids. CDR1 and CDR2 (germline): DFQATT, SNEGSKA (reference sequence). CDR3 DNA: TGCAGTGGACTAGAGATAGGGACCCAGTACTTC. Translating gives CSGLEIGTQYF.

The J gene is TRBJ1-2, the V gene TRBV4-1, with TRBD1 identical over 9 bases. The CDR3 runs to 14 residues. The junction had 2 bases not matched to a gene; V was cut back by 3 bases and J by 3 bases. Germline loops: CDR1 MGHRA, CDR2 YSYEKL. The CDR3 protein is CASSQRTGDYGYTF. CDR3 sequence (DNA): TGCGCCAGCAGCCAGAGGACAGGGGACTATGGCTACACCTTC.

The V call is TRBV19, the J call TRBJ1-5, with a weak D call TRBD1 (6 bases). Germline CDR1 reads LNHDA; CDR2 reads SQIVND (reference sequence). Trimming took 2 bases from V and 6 from J, leaving 17 bases between them. This CDR3 spans 16 amino acids. Here the CDR3 reads CASSILHDRFGQPQHF. The CDR3, as DNA: TGTGCCAGTAGTATATTACACGACAGGTTTGGTCAGCCCCAGCATTTT. Filled out from reference TRBV19 and TRBJ1-5, the complete variable domain reads DGGITQSPKYLFRKEGQNVTLSCEQNLNHDAMYWYRQDPGQGLRLIYYSQIVNDFQKGDIAEGYSVSREKKESFPLTVTSAQKNPTAFYLCASSILHDRFGQPQHFGDGTRLSIL.

This chain connects TRBV7-6 to TRBJ2-4; 14 bases agree with TRBD2. Losses at the gene ends were 0 bases for V and 7 bases for J; bases not matched to a gene: 2. Germline-derived CDR1 and CDR2 are SGHVS and FNYEAQ. The CDR3 loop spans 16 amino acids. CDR3 region: CASSLAGTSGSNIQYF. The CDR3 nucleotides read TGTGCCAGCAGCTTAGCTGGGACTAGCGGGAGCAACATTCAGTACTTC.

The genes are TRBV5-1 and TRBJ2-5; TRBD2 is a possible D gene (6 bases). Germline CDR1 SGHRS, CDR2 YFSETQ. V gave up 4 bases and J gave up 5 bases, with 15 bases separating them. This CDR3 is 14 amino acids long. This chain's CDR3 is CASSPGRLAETQYF. CDR3 coding DNA: TGCGCCAGCAGCCCGGGGAGGCTGGCGGAGACCCAGTACTTC. Filled out from reference TRBV5-1 and TRBJ2-5, the complete variable domain reads KAGVTQTPRYLIKTRGQQVTLSCSPISGHRSVSWYQQTPGQGLQFLFEYFSETQRNKGNFPGRFSGRQFSNSRSEMNVSTLELGDSALYLCASSPGRLAETQYFGPGTRLLVL.

The rearrangement joins TRBV18 to TRBJ1-2; unclear D gene. The V end was cut by 2 bases, the J end by 2 bases, with 12 bases between. The CDR3 is 15 amino acids. Germline assignment: CDR1 KGHSH and CDR2 LQKENI. This CDR3 is CASSPGGTTNYGYTF. In DNA, the CDR3 is TGTGCCAGCTCACCAGGCGGCACAACCAACTATGGCTACACCTTC.

This chain uses TRBV5-1 with TRBJ2-5; 8 nucleotides align to TRBD2. The J call is in doubt because the DNA end fits TRBJ2-7 better. The CDR3 covers 16 residues. The germline V gene has CDR1 SGHRS and CDR2 YFSETQ. The DNA of the CDR3 is TGCGCCAGCAGCCCCTCCCCGAGCGGGAGCCTGGGCGAGCAGTACTTC. This sequence encodes CASSPSPSGSLGEQYF.

The chain joins TRBV5-8 to TRBJ1-6; D ambiguous. There are 12 residues in the CDR3. Per germline, CDR1 SGHTS and CDR2 YDEGEE. Trimming took off 4 bases at V and 6 bases at J, with 5 bases between the two ends. In DNA form, the CDR3 reads TGTGCCAGCAGCCTTGTTAATTCACCCCTCCACTTT. Its protein product is CASSLVNSPLHF.

This sequence joins TRBV19 and TRBJ1-5; D possibly corresponds to TRBD1 (6 bases). There are 19 residues in the CDR3. With 3 bases removed from V and 2 bases from J, the gap between germline ends came to 23 bases. Germline V lookup: CDR1 LNHDA, CDR2 SQIVND (reference sequence). As DNA, the CDR3 is TGTGCCAGTAGTATCGGTGGGGGCGCGGGCTATCCTGGCAATCAGCCCCAGCATTTT. This codes for CASSIGGGAGYPGNQPQHF.

The J gene is TRBJ1-2, the V gene TRBV5-4; D may be TRBD1 (5 bases). The CDR3 contains 13 residues. V dropped 0 bases and J dropped 6 bases, with 9 bases sitting between them. The V gene's germline CDR1 is SGHNT and CDR2 YYREEE (reference sequence). This chain's CDR3 is CASSLDGGDGYTF. Written as DNA, the CDR3 is TGTGCCAGCAGCTTGGATGGAGGGGATGGCTACACCTTC.

The chain joins TRBV19 to TRBJ2-5, with a possible D match to TRBD2 (7 bases). V was clipped by 5 bases and J by 2 bases, with 21 bases between them. This CDR3 has 17 residues. CDR1 and CDR2 from the germline V gene are LNHDA and SQIVND (reference sequence). The CDR3 is CASSAPRRGGIQETQYF. DNA of the CDR3: TGTGCCAGTAGTGCCCCTCGGCGCGGGGGCATTCAAGAGACCCAGTACTTC.

The J gene is TRBJ1-2, the V gene TRBV20-1, with D possibly matching TRBD1 (5 bases). Trimming stripped 3 bases from V and 10 bases from J, with 12 bases between. CDR3 length equals 11 residues. CDR1 and CDR2 from the germline V gene are DFQATT and SNEGSKA (reference sequence). This CDR3 is CSASDDSLYTF. CDR3 bases: TGCAGTGCTAGTGACGACAGCCTCTACACCTTC.

The genes are TRBV12-5 and TRBJ2-2, with 7 positions matching TRBD2. Per germline, CDR1 LGHNT and CDR2 FRNRAP. V trimming: 2 bases; J trimming: 6 bases; junction bases outside the gene matches: 6. The CDR3 spans 15 residues. This chain's CDR3 is CASGLLREDAGELFF. CDR3 in DNA: TGTGCTAGTGGTTTGCTCCGGGAGGACGCCGGGGAGCTGTTTTTT. The whole variable domain, remainder taken from reference TRBV12-5 and TRBJ2-2, is DARVTQTPRHKVTEMGQEVTMRCQPILGHNTVFWYRQTMMQGLELLAYFRNRAPLDDSGMPKDRFSAEMPDATLATLKIQPSEPRDSAVYFCASGLLREDAGELFFGEGSRLTVL.

The chain combines TRBV7-8 with TRBJ1-1, with a possible D match to TRBD1 (6 bases). CDR3 length equals 15 residues. The germline CDR1 and CDR2 sequences are SGHVS and FQNEAQ. V was shortened by 3 bases and J by 1 base, with 12 bases between the two germline ends. The CDR3 is CASSFNAGANTEAFF. In DNA form, the CDR3 reads TGTGCCAGCAGCTTCAATGCGGGGGCGAACACTGAAGCTTTCTTT.

The genes are TRBV5-1 and TRBJ2-5, with D possibly being TRBD2 (6 bases). The CDR3 sequence is 14 residues long. Trimming took 4 bases from V and 2 from J, leaving 12 bases between them. Germline-derived CDR1 and CDR2 are SGHRS and YFSETQ. CDR3 loop: CASSRDGGQETQYF. CDR3 DNA sequence: TGCGCCAGCAGCCGAGACGGGGGACAAGAGACCCAGTACTTC.

This chain links TRBV28 with TRBJ2-5; TRBD1 agrees at 9 bases. This CDR3 has 15 residues. The germline V gene has CDR1 MDHEN and CDR2 SYDVKM. V shed 3 bases, J shed 11 bases, and the junction held 13 bases outside the gene matches. CDR3 nucleotide sequence: TGTGCCAGCAGTTTGGACCCGGGACAGGGAGGGAAGCAGTACTTC. Residues: CASSLDPGQGGKQYF.

V usage is TRBV6-1 and J usage is TRBJ1-5, with no clear D. Germline V lookup: CDR1 MNHNS, CDR2 SASEGT. The CDR3 is made up of 15 amino acids. The germline V and J ends were trimmed by 1 base and 5 bases, with 12 bases remaining between them. CDR3 DNA: TGTGCCAGCAGTGAAGAACGTGATCGCGATCAGCCCCAGCATTTT. Translating gives CASSEERDRDQPQHF.

V and J are TRBV18 and TRBJ1-5; TRBD1 agrees at 9 bases. V was pared by 3 bases and J by 9 bases, with 12 bases of the junction left unmatched. The length of the CDR3 is 16 residues. Per the germline V gene, CDR1 is KGHSH and CDR2 is LQKENI. CDR3 sequence (DNA): TGTGCCAGCTCACCCACCGGGACAGGGACCGCTCGGCCCCAGCATTTT. It is translated as CASSPTGTGTARPQHF.

The rearrangement joins TRBV10-3 to TRBJ2-3; the match to TRBD1 covers 9 bases. CDR1 and CDR2 (germline): ENHRY, SYGVKD. This CDR3 comprises 18 residues. V was clipped by 0 bases and J by 3 bases; unmatched bases: 10. The CDR3 sequence is CAISESRENRGRTDTQYF. The CDR3 bases are TGTGCCATCAGTGAGTCGAGGGAGAACAGGGGGCGGACAGATACGCAGTATTTT.

This chain joins TRBV5-1 and TRBJ2-7, with TRBD1 matching over 7 bases. Germline CDR1 SGHRS, CDR2 YFSETQ. V was clipped by 6 bases and J by 5 bases; unmatched bases: 8. This CDR3 contains 13 residues. The CDR3 nucleotides are TGCGCCAGCACAGGACAGGTCCTCCACGAGCAGTACTTC. The encoded protein is CASTGQVLHEQYF.

The chain links TRBV19 to TRBJ1-4, with D unclear. Trimming took 4 bases from V and 0 from J, leaving 6 bases between them. This CDR3 region has 14 residues. In germline, CDR1 is LNHDA, CDR2 SQIVND (reference sequence). The CDR3 sequence: CASSKLATNEKLFF. CDR3 coding DNA: TGTGCCAGTAGTAAGCTCGCAACTAATGAAAAACTGTTTTTT.